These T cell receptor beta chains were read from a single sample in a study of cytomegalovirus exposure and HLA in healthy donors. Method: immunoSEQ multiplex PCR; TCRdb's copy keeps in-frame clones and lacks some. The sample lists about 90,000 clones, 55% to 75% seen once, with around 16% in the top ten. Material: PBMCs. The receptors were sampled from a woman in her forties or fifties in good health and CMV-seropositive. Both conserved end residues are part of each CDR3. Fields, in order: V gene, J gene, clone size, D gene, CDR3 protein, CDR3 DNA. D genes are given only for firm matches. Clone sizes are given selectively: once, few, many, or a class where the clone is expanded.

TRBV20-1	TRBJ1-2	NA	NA	CSASQGDGYTF	TGCAGTGCTAGCCAAGGAGATGGCTACACCTTC
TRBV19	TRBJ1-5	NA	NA	CASNRTPTGLSNQPQHF	TGTGCCAGTAACCGAACCCCGACAGGTCTTAGCAATCAGCCCCAGCATTTT
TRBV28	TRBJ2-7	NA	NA	CASSFVLYEQYF	TGTGCCAGCAGTTTTGTACTCTACGAGCAGTACTTC
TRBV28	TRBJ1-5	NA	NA	CASSLPPTGLSNQPQHF	TGTGCCAGCAGTTTACCCCCGACAGGTCTTAGCAATCAGCCCCAGCATTTT
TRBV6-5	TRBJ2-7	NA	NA	CASSYTQGYEQYF	TGTGCCAGCAGTTACACCCAGGGCTACGAGCAGTACTTC
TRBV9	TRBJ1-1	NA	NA	CASSVAPAGGVTEAFF	TGTGCCAGCAGCGTAGCACCCGCAGGTGGTGTTACTGAAGCTTTCTTT
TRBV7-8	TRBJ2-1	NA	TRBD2	CASSLPLAGVVKIRNEQFF	TGTGCCAGCAGCCTCCCCCTAGCGGGAGTGGTCAAAATTAGGAATGAGCAGTTCTTC
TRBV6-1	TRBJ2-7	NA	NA	CASSPRYYEQYF	TGTGCCAGCAGCCCCCGTTACTACGAGCAGTACTTC
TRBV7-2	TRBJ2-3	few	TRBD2	CASSPRLAGGWRDTQYF	TGTGCCAGCAGCCCCCGACTAGCGGGAGGGTGGAGGGATACGCAGTATTTT
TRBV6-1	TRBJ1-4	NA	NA	CASVEATNEKLFF	TGTGCCAGCGTCGAGGCAACTAATGAAAAACTGTTTTTT
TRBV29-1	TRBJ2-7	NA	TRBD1	CSVSTTPRTGFFLEQYF	TGCAGCGTAAGCACCACCCCCAGGACAGGTTTTTTTCTCGAGCAGTACTTC
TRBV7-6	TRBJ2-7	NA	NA	CASSGGLKRGEQYF	TGTGCCAGCAGCGGCGGACTAAAAAGAGGCGAGCAGTACTTC